This T cell receptor beta chain was sequenced in a study of early T cells in non-severe SARS-CoV-2 infection. The overall study: Chains were unpaired, as sequencing was done on bulk RNA from unsorted whole blood. Study observations and caveats: Anti-spike CD8 specificities were favored by VDJdb matching, whose results missed private and CD4 specificities.

This clonotype has a count of ten or more. No antigen is known for it. Unique molecular identifiers (one per individual cDNA molecule) were attached. TCRdb recomputed calls from the 5' RACE reads with MiXCR, one row per CDR3 protein. The data contain approximately 84,000 distinct CDR3 sequences, more than 12% of them singletons. The CDR3 sequence is 17 residues long. The junction had 12 bases not matched to a gene; V was cut back by 3 bases and J by 6 bases. CDR1 MNHNY and CDR2 SVGAGI come from the germline V gene (reference sequence). The sequenced material came from whole blood. This sequence originates from an adult who was a healthcare worker with PCR-confirmed SARS-CoV-2 infection or an uninfected control (not recorded which). The chain joins TRBV6-6 to TRBJ2-3; TRBD1 aligns across 10 bases. The CDR3 is CASSYKGTGVPPDTQYF. For the CDR3, the DNA is TGTGCCAGCAGTTATAAAGGGACAGGGGTTCCTCCGGATACGCAGTATTTT.